These T cell receptor beta chains were read from a single sample in a study of blood T cell repertoires in COVID-19. Using immunoSEQ multiplex PCR, the repertoire was profiled, and TCRdb retains in-frame clones only, with some absent. The table lists about 210,000 clones, approximately 84% of them singletons. Sequencing input: peripheral blood. Every receptor here comes from a woman aged 45-60 years with active or convalescent COVID-19. Both conserved end residues are trimmed from each CDR3. Each record gives: V gene, J gene, CDR3 protein.

V gene: TRBV14; J gene: TRBJ2-3; CDR3 protein: ASSEGLAGVIDTQY
V gene: TRBV15; J gene: TRBJ2-1; CDR3 protein: ATSRARASGRAYNEQF
V gene: TRBV2; J gene: TRBJ1-1; CDR3 protein: ASREGGSITEAF
V gene: TRBV5-8; J gene: TRBJ2-3; CDR3 protein: ASSLQGSFTDTQY
V gene: TRBV6-4; J gene: TRBJ2-5; CDR3 protein: ASSAGTGGETQY
V gene: TRBV27; J gene: TRBJ1-5; CDR3 protein: ASRSRVNQPQH
V gene: TRBV11-2; J gene: TRBJ1-1; CDR3 protein: ASSRYGLVTGDTEAF
V gene: TRBV28; J gene: TRBJ2-7; CDR3 protein: ASSSGQGNYEQY
V gene: TRBV30; J gene: TRBJ1-1; CDR3 protein: AWSAQGIEAF
V gene: TRBV9; J gene: TRBJ1-2; CDR3 protein: ASSVTGKSYT
V gene: TRBV28; J gene: TRBJ1-2; CDR3 protein: ASISDRGRWSYGYT
V gene: TRBV19; J gene: TRBJ2-1; CDR3 protein: ASSISPSGRAPNEQF
V gene: TRBV7-6; J gene: TRBJ1-6; CDR3 protein: ASSHSSRGELNSPLH
V gene: TRBV16; J gene: TRBJ2-2; CDR3 protein: ASSHKTGGTYTGELF
V gene: TRBV5-1; J gene: TRBJ2-1; CDR3 protein: ASSLGARGSYNEQF
V gene: TRBV6-4; J gene: TRBJ2-1; CDR3 protein: ASSDSSGNHNEQF
V gene: TRBV12-3/TRBV12-4; J gene: TRBJ1-5; CDR3 protein: ASSWLGNQPQH
V gene: TRBV5-1; J gene: TRBJ2-2; CDR3 protein: ASSLFADSNTGELF
V gene: TRBV6-5; J gene: TRBJ1-1; CDR3 protein: ASSIPGQGSSEAF
V gene: TRBV19; J gene: TRBJ1-6; CDR3 protein: ASSIPGDSPLH
V gene: TRBV29-1; J gene: TRBJ2-7; CDR3 protein: SVEPSTGTRGEQY
V gene: TRBV5-4; J gene: TRBJ1-4; CDR3 protein: ASSLAGRLDEKLF
V gene: TRBV2; J gene: TRBJ1-5; CDR3 protein: ASSATEVHYSNQPQH
V gene: TRBV4-2; J gene: TRBJ2-2; CDR3 protein: ASSQDRTGELF
V gene: TRBV24-1; J gene: TRBJ1-1; CDR3 protein: ATSDREGEAF
V gene: TRBV7-2; J gene: TRBJ1-5; CDR3 protein: ASSNTGGLQPQH
V gene: TRBV6-6; J gene: TRBJ1-3; CDR3 protein: ASSSQGGGNTIY
V gene: TRBV4-1; J gene: TRBJ1-1; CDR3 protein: ASSQEGANTEAF
V gene: TRBV3-1/TRBV3-2; J gene: TRBJ1-2; CDR3 protein: ASSPWQGGYGYT
V gene: TRBV5-5; J gene: TRBJ1-2; CDR3 protein: ASSPELGFGYGYT
V gene: TRBV9; J gene: TRBJ2-1; CDR3 protein: ASSVGGSLSQITNEQF
V gene: TRBV30; J gene: TRBJ1-2; CDR3 protein: AWISQGAGGYT
V gene: TRBV4-1; J gene: TRBJ2-2; CDR3 protein: ASSPRGTGELF
V gene: TRBV2; J gene: TRBJ1-2; CDR3 protein: ASIPDRVYGYT
V gene: TRBV27; J gene: TRBJ2-5; CDR3 protein: ATRDPGQGRAQY
V gene: TRBV6-5; J gene: TRBJ2-2; CDR3 protein: ASRGGLGNTGELF
V gene: TRBV7-2; J gene: TRBJ1-3; CDR3 protein: ASSLGPPASGNTIY